Shown below are 27 T cell receptor beta chains from a single sample sequenced in a study of blood T cell repertoires in COVID-19. Assay used: immunoSEQ multiplex PCR; TCRdb lists only in-frame clones, some missing. The sample yields 200,000 to 300,000 clones, more than 85% seen once. The specimen sequenced was peripheral blood. These receptors all come from a woman aged 70 to 79 with active or convalescent COVID-19.

This clone was found once. The gene calls are TRBV5-1 and TRBJ1-6; D ambiguous. Between the trimmed V and J ends, which lost 4 bases and 14 bases, there was a span of 22 bases. This CDR3 region has 15 residues. Germline loops: CDR1 SGHRS, CDR2 YFSETQ. The CDR3 sequence: CASSTGGLPDGALHF. CDR3 nucleotides: TGCGCCAGCAGCACGGGTGGCCTTCCCGACGGGGCCCTCCACTTT.

This clone came up once. The V call is TRBV7-6, the J call TRBJ2-3, with 10 bases aligning to TRBD2. CDR1 and CDR2 (germline): SGHVS, FNYEAQ. The CDR3 length is 16 residues. Trimming at V came to 4 bases and at J to 3 bases, leaving 7 bases not matched to a gene. As DNA, the CDR3 is TGTGCCAGCAGCTCTAAGCGGGGGGGCGGAACAGATACGCAGTATTTT. Residues: CASSSKRGGGTDTQYF. The full variable domain, completed using reference TRBV7-6 and TRBJ2-3, is GAGVSQSPRYKVTKRGQDVALRCDPISGHVSLYWYRQALGQGPEFLTYFNYEAQQDKSGLPNDRFSAERPEGSISTLTIQRTEQRDSAMYRCASSSKRGGGTDTQYFGPGTRLTVL.

The J gene is TRBJ1-1, the V gene TRBV19; TRBD1 is a possible D gene (6 bases). Per the germline V gene, CDR1 is LNHDA and CDR2 is SQIVND (reference sequence). Deletions cut 5 bases from V and 5 bases from J, with 12 bases between. The CDR3 spans 13 residues. The CDR3 reads CASSQSRGTEAFF. The DNA for the CDR3 is TGTGCCAGTAGTCAGTCCAGGGGTACTGAAGCTTTCTTT.

V usage is TRBV19 and J usage is TRBJ2-7; tentatively, D is TRBD1 (5 bases). The germline V and J ends were trimmed by 3 bases and 6 bases, with 15 bases remaining between them. Per germline, CDR1 LNHDA and CDR2 SQIVND (reference sequence). This CDR3 is 14 amino acids long. CDR3 DNA: TGTGCCAGTAGTATCAGGGCAGGGAATTTCGAGCAGTACTTC. Protein product: CASSIRAGNFEQYF.

The rearrangement uses TRBV19 and TRBJ2-1, with TRBD1 matching 8 bases. The CDR3 loop spans 15 amino acids. Trimming took 9 bases from V and 6 from J; bases not matched to a gene: 13. CDR1 LNHDA and CDR2 SQIVND come from the germline V gene (reference sequence). The CDR3 loop reads CASQPQGAYRNEQFF. The CDR3 nucleotides are TGTGCCAGCCAACCCCAGGGGGCCTATCGCAATGAGCAGTTCTTC.

V is TRBV6-2 or TRBV6-3 and J is TRBJ1-2; TRBD1 matches at 9 bases. Per germline, CDR1 MNHEY and CDR2 SVGEGT. J was trimmed by 8 bases and V by 5 bases; bases with no gene match: 9. This CDR3 contains 14 residues. The CDR3: CASSHEQGATGYTF. Written as DNA, the CDR3 is TGTGCCAGCAGTCACGAACAGGGGGCGACAGGCTACACCTTC.

This clone showed up just a few times. The V gene is TRBV10-1, the J gene TRBJ2-2; 10 nucleotides line up with TRBD2. The CDR3 loop spans 16 amino acids. Trimming removed 4 bases from V and 7 bases from J; junction bases left unmatched: 9. The germline V gene encodes CDR1 WNHNN and CDR2 SYGVQD (reference sequence). The CDR3 protein is CASSGQRGGEGGELFF. The CDR3 DNA reads TGCGCCAGCAGTGGGCAGCGGGGGGGCGAAGGCGGGGAGCTGTTTTTT.

This chain joins TRBV12-3 or TRBV12-4 and TRBJ2-1; D uncertain. V was shortened by 2 bases and J by 12 bases, with 5 bases between the two germline ends. This CDR3 contains 10 residues. The CDR3, as DNA: TGTGCCAGCAGTTTAACTGGGCAGTTCTTC. Protein: CASSLTGQFF.

V usage is TRBV5-1 and J usage is TRBJ1-1; a possible D gene is TRBD1 (5 bases). Trimming shortened V by 0 bases and J by 7 bases, and 22 bases separated the two germline ends. This CDR3 region has 17 residues. CDR1 and CDR2 from the germline V gene are SGHRS and YFSETQ. The CDR3 spells CASSLGRGVSPGGEAFF. The CDR3 coding sequence is TGCGCCAGCAGCTTGGGAAGGGGAGTATCACCGGGAGGTGAAGCTTTCTTT.

CDR3 DNA sequence: TGTGCCAGCAGCTTCGTTGCGGGGACCGGGGAGCTGTTTTTT. Translation: CASSFVAGTGELFF. This chain uses TRBV7-2 with TRBJ2-2, with a possible D match to TRBD2 (6 bases). Germline CDR1 is SGHTA and CDR2 is FQGNSA. The V and J ends lost 3 bases and 5 bases respectively, with 10 bases between them. This CDR3 region has 14 residues.

V usage is TRBV27 and J usage is TRBJ1-2; 7 positions match TRBD1. The junction had 11 bases not matched to a gene; V was cut back by 3 bases and J by 4 bases. Germline CDR1 reads MNHEY; CDR2 reads SMNVEV (reference sequence). The CDR3 length is 16 residues. CDR3 region: CASSLLGAGGGYGYTF. Written as DNA, the CDR3 is TGTGCCAGCAGTTTGCTCGGGGCAGGGGGTGGCTATGGCTACACCTTC.

This clone was observed once. The gene calls are TRBV5-1 and TRBJ1-1, with TRBD1 identical over 7 bases. CDR3 length equals 16 residues. The J segment lost 0 bases and the V segment lost 4 bases, leaving 9 bases of the junction unmatched. Germline V lookup: CDR1 SGHRS, CDR2 YFSETQ. CDR3 sequence: CASSREGTVLNTEAFF. Written as DNA, the CDR3 is TGCGCCAGCAGCCGAGAGGGGACAGTCTTGAACACTGAAGCTTTCTTT.

V usage is TRBV12-3 or TRBV12-4 and J usage is TRBJ1-2, with 7 bases matching TRBD1. With 4 bases clipped from V and 10 bases from J, the junction kept 6 bases outside the gene matches. The length of the CDR3 is 12 residues. CDR3 region: CASSYRDSLYTF. The CDR3 region has the DNA TGTGCCAGCAGTTACCGGGACAGTCTCTACACCTTC.

This chain connects TRBV7-2 to TRBJ1-1, with no clear D. The CDR3 length is 16 residues. Germline CDR1 is SGHTA and CDR2 is FQGNSA. The V end lost 5 bases, the J end lost 1 base, and 17 bases lay between the germline ends. CDR3 residues: CASSPPGAGKNTEAFF. The CDR3 nucleotides read TGTGCCAGCAGCCCCCCGGGTGCGGGGAAGAACACTGAAGCTTTCTTT.

J is TRBJ2-3 and V is TRBV6-4, with a tentative D call TRBD1 (5 bases). Trimming removed 4 bases from V and 2 bases from J, with 7 bases in between. CDR1 is MRHNA, CDR2 SNTAGT, per germline. This CDR3 has 13 amino acids. This CDR3 reads CASSGQPTDTQYF. The CDR3 DNA is TGTGCCAGCAGTGGACAGCCCACAGATACGCAGTATTTT.

V and J are TRBV6-5 and TRBJ2-7, with 9 bases identical to TRBD2. CDR1 and CDR2 from the germline V gene are MNHEY and SVGAGI. The CDR3 has 15 amino acids. The trim removed 7 bases at V and 6 bases at J, leaving 13 bases unmatched. The CDR3 spells CASNPRAGGSGEQYF. The DNA of the CDR3 is TGTGCCAGCAATCCTCGAGCGGGGGGCTCCGGCGAGCAGTACTTC.

This chain links TRBV12-3 or TRBV12-4 with TRBJ2-2, with 7 positions matching TRBD1. The junction had 3 bases not matched to a gene; V was cut back by 6 bases and J by 5 bases. The CDR3 contains 13 residues. CDR3 DNA: TGTGCCAGCAGGGGGACAGCGACCGGGGAGCTGTTTTTT. Its translation: CASRGTATGELFF.

The CDR3 region is CASSSRGSGYTF. Here the CDR3 DNA reads TGTGCCAGCAGTTCCAGGGGATCTGGCTACACCTTC. The gene calls are TRBV6-2 or TRBV6-3 and TRBJ1-2; TRBD1 might be the D (6 bases). Germline V gene data show CDR1 as MNHEY and CDR2 as SVGEGT. CDR3 length: 12 amino acids. V was trimmed by 4 bases and J by 7 bases, leaving 10 bases between them.

The rearrangement links TRBV6-6 to TRBJ2-3, with D maybe TRBD2 (8 bases). Germline loops: CDR1 MNHNY, CDR2 SVGAGI (reference sequence). V lost 7 bases to trimming and J lost 2 bases, with 19 bases between them. CDR3 size: 16 residues. CDR3 protein: CASIEGAGGFTDTQYF. CDR3 sequence (DNA): TGTGCCAGCATTGAGGGGGCGGGGGGATTCACAGATACGCAGTATTTT.

J is TRBJ1-1 and V is TRBV7-9; 7 bases are shared with TRBD1. The junction had 4 bases not matched to a gene; V was cut back by 5 bases and J by 1 base. The CDR3 extends over 14 amino acids. The germline CDR1 and CDR2 sequences are SEHNR and FQNEAQ (reference sequence). The CDR3 is CASSTRQGNTEAFF. The DNA of the CDR3 is TGTGCCAGCAGCACCAGACAGGGGAACACTGAAGCTTTCTTT.

The chain links TRBV11-2 to TRBJ1-2, with D maybe TRBD1 (6 bases). V lost 4 bases and J 1 base, leaving 13 bases between the germline ends. The CDR3 has 15 amino acids. The germline V gene has CDR1 SGHAT and CDR2 FQNNGV. The CDR3 DNA sequence: TGTGCCAGCAGCTCCTGGCAGGGGAGTAACTATGGCTACACCTTC. Translating gives CASSSWQGSNYGYTF. The full variable domain, its missing parts supplied by reference TRBV11-2 and TRBJ1-2, is EAGVAQSPRYKIIEKRQSVAFWCNPISGHATLYWYQQILGQGPKLLIQFQNNGVVDDSQLPKDRFSAERLKGVDSTLKIQPAKLEDSAVYLCASSSWQGSNYGYTFGSGTRLTVV.

The CDR3 sequence is CASSEASRGRSPLHF. The DNA for the CDR3 is TGTGCCAGCAGTGAAGCCTCCAGGGGCAGATCACCCCTCCACTTT. V and J are TRBV6-1 and TRBJ1-6; possibly TRBD1 for D (6 bases). This CDR3 is built from 15 residues. CDR1 and CDR2 from the germline V gene are MNHNS and SASEGT. The ends were cut back, 0 bases at V and 10 bases at J, with 13 bases in the middle.

The V call is TRBV5-1, the J call TRBJ1-1; 7 bases align to TRBD1. Per the germline V gene, CDR1 is SGHRS and CDR2 is YFSETQ. The junction had 14 bases not matched to a gene; V was cut back by 4 bases and J by 2 bases. The CDR3 consists of 17 residues. The CDR3 DNA reads TGCGCCAGCAGCCCGGGTCTACAGCCAGGGGGTAACACTGAAGCTTTCTTT. It translates to CASSPGLQPGGNTEAFF. Drawing the rest from reference TRBV5-1 and TRBJ1-1, the complete variable domain is KAGVTQTPRYLIKTRGQQVTLSCSPISGHRSVSWYQQTPGQGLQFLFEYFSETQRNKGNFPGRFSGRQFSNSRSEMNVSTLELGDSALYLCASSPGLQPGGNTEAFFGQGTRLTVV.

This clone was recorded once. The V and J genes are TRBV29-1 and TRBJ1-3; the match to TRBD1 covers 9 bases. The CDR3 runs to 14 residues. Losses at the gene ends were 5 bases for V and 3 bases for J; bases not matched to a gene: 5. Per germline, CDR1 SQVTM and CDR2 ANQGSEA. The CDR3 region has the DNA TGCAGCGTTACACAGGGGGCGCTTGGAAACACCATATATTTT. Encoded protein: CSVTQGALGNTIYF.

This clone appeared a few times. The chain couples TRBV6-2 or TRBV6-3 to TRBJ1-1; D ambiguous. Germline assignment: CDR1 MNHEY and CDR2 SVGEGT. CDR3 size: 13 residues. Trimming removed 0 bases at V and 4 bases at J, with 6 bases between. Here the CDR3 reads CASSYSAGTEAFF. Written as DNA, the CDR3 is TGTGCCAGCAGTTACTCGGCGGGCACTGAAGCTTTCTTT.

The chain joins TRBV5-4 to TRBJ2-5, with 8 nucleotides matching TRBD1. CDR3 length: 15 residues. The V gene end was trimmed by 1 base and the J gene end by 5 bases; junction bases not matched to a gene: 7. Per germline, CDR1 SGHNT and CDR2 YYREEE (reference sequence). As DNA, the CDR3 is TGTGCCAGCAGCTTGCAGACAGGGGTCAGGGAGACCCAGTACTTC. This codes for CASSLQTGVRETQYF.

This clone is a singleton in its sample. The chain joins TRBV19 to TRBJ2-7, with D perhaps TRBD1 (5 bases). Germline CDR1 reads LNHDA; CDR2 reads SQIVND (reference sequence). Trimming took 3 bases from V and 3 from J, leaving 24 bases between them. The CDR3 totals 18 residues. CDR3 protein: CASSILNAVTATIYEQYF. The CDR3 DNA follows: TGTGCCAGTAGTATTTTAAACGCGGTGACAGCGACCATCTACGAGCAGTACTTC.